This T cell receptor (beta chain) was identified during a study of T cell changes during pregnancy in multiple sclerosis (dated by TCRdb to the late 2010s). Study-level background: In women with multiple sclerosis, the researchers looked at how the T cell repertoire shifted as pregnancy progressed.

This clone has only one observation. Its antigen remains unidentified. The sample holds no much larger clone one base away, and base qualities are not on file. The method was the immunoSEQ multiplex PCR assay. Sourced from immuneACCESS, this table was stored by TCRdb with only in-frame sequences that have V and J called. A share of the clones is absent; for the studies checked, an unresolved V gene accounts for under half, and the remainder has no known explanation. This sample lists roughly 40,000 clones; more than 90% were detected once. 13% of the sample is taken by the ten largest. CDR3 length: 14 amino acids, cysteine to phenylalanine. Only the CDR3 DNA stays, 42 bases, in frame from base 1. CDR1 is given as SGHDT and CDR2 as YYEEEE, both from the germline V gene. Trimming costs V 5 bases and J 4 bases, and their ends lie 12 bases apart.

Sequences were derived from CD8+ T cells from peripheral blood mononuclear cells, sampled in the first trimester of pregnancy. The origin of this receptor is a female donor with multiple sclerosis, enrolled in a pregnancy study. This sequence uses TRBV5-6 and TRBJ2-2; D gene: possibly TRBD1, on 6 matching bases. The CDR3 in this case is CASRPGHSTGELFF. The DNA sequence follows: TGTGCCAGCAGACCGGGACATTCCACCGGGGAGCTGTTTTTT. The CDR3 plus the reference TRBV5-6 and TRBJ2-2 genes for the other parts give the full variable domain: DAGVTQSPTHLIKTRGQQVTLRCSPKSGHDTVSWYQQALGQGPQFIFQYYEEEERQRGNFPDRFSGHQFPNYSSELNVNALLLGDSALYLCASRPGHSTGELFFGEGSRLTVL.